Listed below are T cell receptor beta chains from one sample, sequenced in a study of T cells in tuberculosis. Libraries were prepared by immunoSEQ multiplex PCR; TCRdb keeps only in-frame clonotypes and omits some of them. The table shows under 45,000 clones, with around 93% occurring only once. The source was PBMCs, collected at tuberculosis diagnosis. Source of these receptors: an adult with tuberculosis. Each CDR3 is given with its conserved first and last residue. The D gene is left open where the match is weak. Expanded clones get a size class; other rows say once, few or many, or leave the size out.

clone size: NA; V gene: TRBV6-5; D gene: NA; J gene: TRBJ1-2; CDR3 protein: CASWGGGYTF; CDR3 DNA: TGTGCCAGCTGGGGAGGGGGCTACACCTTC
clone size: NA; V gene: TRBV21-1; D gene: NA; J gene: TRBJ1-5; CDR3 protein: CASSNQPGSNQPQHF; CDR3 DNA: TGTGCCAGCAGCAATCAGCCAGGTAGCAATCAGCCCCAGCATTTT
clone size: NA; V gene: TRBV15; D gene: NA; J gene: TRBJ2-3; CDR3 protein: CATSRGTTHTDTQYF; CDR3 DNA: TGTGCCACCAGCAGAGGAACCACACACACAGATACGCAGTATTTT
clone size: once; V gene: TRBV9; D gene: NA; J gene: TRBJ2-7; CDR3 protein: CASSVGPGVEAEQYF; CDR3 DNA: TGTGCCAGCAGCGTAGGCCCCGGGGTGGAGGCCGAGCAGTACTTC
clone size: NA; V gene: TRBV6-1; D gene: NA; J gene: TRBJ1-1; CDR3 protein: CASSAESFRVRGAEAFF; CDR3 DNA: TGTGCCAGCAGTGCTGAATCCTTCAGGGTACGGGGGGCTGAAGCTTTCTTT
clone size: NA; V gene: TRBV6-5; D gene: NA; J gene: TRBJ1-1; CDR3 protein: CASSYIPSSEAFF; CDR3 DNA: TGTGCCAGCAGTTACATTCCTAGCTCTGAAGCTTTCTTT
clone size: NA; V gene: TRBV6-1; D gene: TRBD1; J gene: TRBJ1-2; CDR3 protein: CASSEAEDRGIGYTF; CDR3 DNA: TGTGCCAGCAGTGAAGCGGAGGACAGGGGTATTGGCTACACCTTC
clone size: NA; V gene: TRBV21-1; D gene: NA; J gene: TRBJ2-5; CDR3 protein: CASSTPGGAGRETQYF; CDR3 DNA: TGTGCCAGCAGTACCCCAGGGGGCGCAGGTCGAGAGACCCAGTACTTC
clone size: NA; V gene: TRBV15; D gene: NA; J gene: TRBJ2-3; CDR3 protein: CATSRDSHDTQYF; CDR3 DNA: TGTGCCACCAGCAGGGACAGTCACGATACGCAGTATTTT
clone size: NA; V gene: TRBV19; D gene: NA; J gene: TRBJ2-2; CDR3 protein: CASNTLKAGVGTGELFF; CDR3 DNA: TGTGCCAGTAATACATTAAAAGCCGGGGTGGGCACCGGGGAGCTGTTTTTT
clone size: NA; V gene: TRBV4-2; D gene: NA; J gene: TRBJ2-3; CDR3 protein: CASSQNNRGSTDTQYF; CDR3 DNA: TGTGCCAGCAGCCAAAACAATCGGGGGTCCACAGATACGCAGTATTTT
clone size: NA; V gene: TRBV27; D gene: NA; J gene: TRBJ2-2; CDR3 protein: CASSLYEEPNTGELFF; CDR3 DNA: TGTGCCAGCAGTTTATATGAGGAACCGAACACCGGGGAGCTGTTTTTT
clone size: NA; V gene: TRBV12-5; D gene: NA; J gene: TRBJ2-5; CDR3 protein: CASGDQGFQETQYF; CDR3 DNA: TGTGCTAGTGGGGACCAGGGATTCCAAGAGACCCAGTACTTC
clone size: NA; V gene: TRBV4-3; D gene: NA; J gene: TRBJ1-2; CDR3 protein: CASSQDRGNGYTF; CDR3 DNA: TGCGCCAGCAGCCAAGACAGGGGAAATGGCTACACCTTC
clone size: NA; V gene: TRBV20-1; D gene: NA; J gene: TRBJ2-7; CDR3 protein: CSALETYEQYF; CDR3 DNA: TGCAGTGCTTTAGAGACCTACGAGCAGTACTTC
clone size: NA; V gene: TRBV5-1; D gene: TRBD1; J gene: TRBJ1-5; CDR3 protein: CASSPTGGNQPQHF; CDR3 DNA: TGCGCCAGCAGCCCGACAGGGGGTAATCAGCCCCAGCATTTT